This T cell receptor (beta chain) was found in a study of beta chain features in type 1 diabetes. Germline CDR1 reads SGHVT; CDR2 reads SQSDAQ. The ends were cut back, 7 bases at V and 1 base at J, with 18 bases in the middle. The CDR3 loop spans 16 amino acids. Sorting gave populations that all exceeded 95% purity. The whole isolated RNA underwent reverse transcription, so sequencing captured expressed TCRB transcripts. The table came from immunoSEQ multiplex PCR; TCRdb's copy has only in-frame clones and leaves some out. The sample has under 400,000 clones; around 13% are singletons. The V gene is TRBV7-4, the J gene TRBJ2-3; no clear D gene. The receptor was isolated from a man between 18 and 35 years old in good health. Sample: naive CD4+ T cells from blood. CDR3 protein: CASILLPKRRTDTQYF. The CDR3 DNA reads as TGTGCCAGCATACTCCTCCCAAAGAGGCGCACAGATACGCAGTATTTT.